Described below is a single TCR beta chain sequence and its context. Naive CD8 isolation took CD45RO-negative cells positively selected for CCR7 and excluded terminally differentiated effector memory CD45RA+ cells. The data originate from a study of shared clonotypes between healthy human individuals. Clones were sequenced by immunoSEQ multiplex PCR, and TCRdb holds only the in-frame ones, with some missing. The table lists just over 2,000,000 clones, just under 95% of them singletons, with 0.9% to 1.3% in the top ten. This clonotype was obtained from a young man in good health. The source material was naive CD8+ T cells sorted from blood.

CDR3 DNA: TGCGCCAGCAGCTTGGTAGGAGCGGGGGAGCAGTACTTC. This translates into CASSLVGAGEQYF. The rearrangement links TRBV5-1 to TRBJ2-7; 7 nucleotides align to TRBD2. Germline-derived CDR1 and CDR2 are SGHRS and YFSETQ. The CDR3 is 13 amino acids. J lost 7 bases, V lost 0 bases, and 4 bases had no gene match.